Presented here are 28 T cell receptor beta chains from one specimen sequenced in a study of patients and donors after allogeneic stem cell transplantation. A single record per CDR3 protein comes from TCRdb applying MiXCR to the RT-PCR reads. The table lists 900,000 to 1,000,000 distinct CDR3 sequences, roughly 18% of them singletons. Sample: blood, either unsorted or a sorted T cell fraction (not recorded which). These TCRs come from a human donor who was either an allogeneic HSCT recipient or a stem cell or donor lymphocyte infusion donor (not recorded which). It is not recorded whose cells these are; they may come from a transplant donor.

V usage is TRBV14 and J usage is TRBJ1-1; 7 bases agree with TRBD1. Germline values: CDR1 SGHDN, CDR2 FVKESK. V lost 1 base and J lost 6; bases outside the gene matches: 8. The CDR3 has 15 amino acids. The CDR3 protein is CASSQVQGVIPEAFF. CDR3 in DNA: TGTGCCAGCAGCCAAGTGCAGGGGGTGATCCCTGAAGCTTTCTTT.

The chain carries TRBV2 and TRBJ1-2, with D uncertain. The CDR3 covers 13 residues. The germline V gene has CDR1 SNHLY and CDR2 FYNNEI. With 9 bases removed from V and 4 bases from J, the gap between germline ends came to 15 bases. The CDR3 nucleotides read TGTGCCAGTTCAGAACCGAGGTCCTATGGCTACACCTTC. Protein: CASSEPRSYGYTF.

The chain employs TRBV4-2 and TRBJ2-4; tentatively, D is TRBD1 or TRBD2 (5 bases each). With 0 bases removed from V and 10 bases from J, the gap between germline ends came to 22 bases. CDR1 is LGHNA, CDR2 YNFKEQ, per germline. The CDR3 has 17 residues. CDR3 sequence: CASSQDGWVGTTIIQYF. The CDR3 bases are TGTGCCAGCAGCCAAGATGGGTGGGTGGGGACCACCATTATTCAGTACTTC.

This chain connects TRBV27 to TRBJ2-7, with a tentative D call TRBD1 (7 bases). The germline V and J ends were trimmed by 0 bases and 4 bases, with 10 bases remaining between them. Germline CDR1 reads MNHEY; CDR2 reads SMNVEV (reference sequence). This CDR3 is 14 amino acids long. The CDR3 protein is CASSLSEGAYEQYF. CDR3 bases: TGTGCCAGCAGTTTATCGGAGGGGGCTTACGAGCAGTACTTC.

This clonotype showed up many times. The chain uses TRBV11-2 and TRBJ2-2; 10 nucleotides align to TRBD2. CDR3 length equals 16 residues. V lost 5 bases, J lost 2 bases, and 5 bases stayed unmatched. Per germline, CDR1 SGHAT and CDR2 FQNNGV. CDR3 bases: TGTGCCAGCAGCGTAATAGCGGGAGGCAACACCGGGGAGCTGTTTTTT. The encoded protein is CASSVIAGGNTGELFF.

CDR3 in amino acids: CASGTRTGSYGYTF. In DNA, the CDR3 is TGTGCCAGCGGAACACGGACAGGGTCTTATGGCTACACCTTC. The genes are TRBV6-1 and TRBJ1-2; 8 bases are a match to TRBD1. Trimming cost V 8 bases and J 5 bases; bases outside gene matches: 10. The length of the CDR3 is 14 residues. Germline values: CDR1 MNHNS, CDR2 SASEGT.

The chain carries TRBV10-3 and TRBJ2-1; D unclear. Germline loops: CDR1 ENHRY, CDR2 SYGVKD. The CDR3 is 15 residues long. V was shortened by 6 bases and J by 0 bases, with 12 bases between the two germline ends. Here the CDR3 DNA reads TGTGCCATCAGGTTGGGAAGGAGCTCCTACAATGAGCAGTTCTTC. Translated: CAIRLGRSSYNEQFF.

This clonotype was picked up a small number of times. This rearrangement joins TRBV20-1 to TRBJ2-2; D gene unclear. From germline, CDR1 is DFQATT and CDR2 SNEGSKA (reference sequence). This CDR3 is built from 17 residues. The ends were cut back, 4 bases at V and 2 bases at J, with 20 bases in the middle. CDR3 region: CSAILRPVALNTGELFF. In DNA, the CDR3 is TGCAGTGCTATCCTTCGGCCGGTGGCCTTAAACACCGGGGAGCTGTTTTTT.

The chain couples TRBV5-1 to TRBJ2-5; 7 bases line up with TRBD1. V was clipped by 2 bases and J by 5 bases; unmatched bases: 3. CDR1 and CDR2 from the germline V gene are SGHRS and YFSETQ. The CDR3 extends over 13 amino acids. This chain's CDR3 is CASSFDREETQYF. The CDR3 DNA sequence: TGCGCCAGCAGCTTCGACAGGGAGGAGACCCAGTACTTC. The full variable domain, its missing parts supplied by reference TRBV5-1 and TRBJ2-5, is KAGVTQTPRYLIKTRGQQVTLSCSPISGHRSVSWYQQTPGQGLQFLFEYFSETQRNKGNFPGRFSGRQFSNSRSEMNVSTLELGDSALYLCASSFDREETQYFGPGTRLLVL.

This chain joins TRBV5-5 and TRBJ2-5; 9 bases align to TRBD1. This CDR3 spans 15 amino acids. Germline CDR1 and CDR2: SGHKS and YYEKEE (reference sequence). V gave up 0 bases and J gave up 6 bases; unmatched junction bases: 6. CDR3 in DNA: TGTGCCAGCAGCTTGGAACAGGGGGCGATGAAGACCCAGTACTTC. Its protein is CASSLEQGAMKTQYF.

V gene TRBV20-1 combines with J gene TRBJ1-2; D is perhaps TRBD1 (5 bases). The CDR3 loop spans 11 amino acids. The germline V gene encodes CDR1 DFQATT and CDR2 SNEGSKA (reference sequence). The CDR3 coding sequence is TGCAGCCCCTGGGGGAGGGGTGGCTACACCTTC. Translating gives CSPWGRGGYTF.

This clonotype appeared a few times. CDR3 region: CSARSLGAGTQPQHF. The CDR3 DNA follows: TGCAGTGCTAGATCCCTTGGGGCAGGGACTCAGCCCCAGCATTTT. The chain joins TRBV20-1 to TRBJ1-5; tentative D call: TRBD1 (5 bases). Germline V CDR1 and CDR2: DFQATT, SNEGSKA (reference sequence). Trimming removed 2 bases from V and 6 bases from J, with 17 bases in between. This CDR3 has 15 residues.

This clonotype was found a few times. The J gene is TRBJ1-1, the V gene TRBV5-1; no clear D. Germline V CDR1 and CDR2: SGHRS, YFSETQ. This CDR3 has 15 residues. The ends were cut back, 2 bases at V and 1 base at J, with 12 bases in the middle. The CDR3 sequence: CASSFGPMGNTEAFF. DNA for the CDR3: TGCGCCAGCAGCTTTGGCCCCATGGGGAACACTGAAGCTTTCTTT.

CDR3 DNA sequence: TGTGCCAGTAGTATAGATCTAGATGAGCAGTTCTTC. As protein: CASSIDLDEQFF. The V and J genes are TRBV19 and TRBJ2-1; D gene ambiguous. Trimming took 0 bases from V and 8 from J, leaving 5 bases between them. Germline V lookup: CDR1 LNHDA, CDR2 SQIVND (reference sequence). The length of the CDR3 is 12 residues.

This clonotype was detected many times. V usage is TRBV20-1 and J usage is TRBJ2-1; D is possibly TRBD2 (5 bases). Trimming shortened V by 0 bases and J by 6 bases, and 15 bases separated the two germline ends. In germline, CDR1 is DFQATT, CDR2 SNEGSKA (reference sequence). The CDR3 extends over 15 amino acids. The CDR3 bases are TGCAGTGCTAGAGATTTAACTAGTCTTCGCAATGAGCAGTTCTTC. It is translated as CSARDLTSLRNEQFF.

The chain carries TRBV5-1 and TRBJ1-4; 9 nucleotides line up with TRBD1. The length of the CDR3 is 13 residues. CDR1 and CDR2 from the germline V gene are SGHRS and YFSETQ. J was trimmed by 8 bases and V by 7 bases; bases with no gene match: 6. DNA of the CDR3: TGCGCCAGCCGGACAGGGGATGAGGAAAAACTGTTTTTT. It specifies CASRTGDEEKLFF.

The V call is TRBV29-1, the J call TRBJ2-7; TRBD1 matches at 8 bases. CDR1 SQVTM and CDR2 ANQGSEA come from the germline V gene. V was clipped by 3 bases and J by 2 bases; unmatched bases: 0. CDR3 length: 12 amino acids. This CDR3 reads CSVEGQAYEQYF. CDR3 in DNA: TGCAGCGTTGAGGGACAGGCCTACGAGCAGTACTTC.

The chain links TRBV29-1 to TRBJ2-1, with 7 nucleotides matching TRBD2. The CDR3 totals 11 residues. The V gene's germline CDR1 is SQVTM and CDR2 ANQGSEA. The V gene end was trimmed by 6 bases and the J gene end by 12 bases; junction bases not matched to a gene: 8. The CDR3, as DNA: TGCAGCGTAGCGGGAACAATGAGGCAGTTCTTC. This encodes CSVAGTMRQFF.

This chain links TRBV15 with TRBJ2-1; TRBD1 matches 8 bases. V shed 0 bases and J 8 bases; nucleotides not matched to a gene: 6. The CDR3 is 15 amino acids. The germline gives CDR1 LNHNV, CDR2 YYDKDF (reference sequence). The CDR3 sequence: CATSRERQGADEQFF. CDR3 bases: TGTGCCACCAGCAGAGAGCGGCAGGGGGCCGATGAGCAGTTCTTC.

A few counts support this clonotype. The CDR3 loop reads CATSRDLTYNEQFF. CDR3 sequence (DNA): TGTGCCACCAGCAGGGACCTAACTTACAATGAGCAGTTCTTC. The chain has TRBV15 and TRBJ2-1; D call uncertain. CDR1 and CDR2 from the germline V gene are LNHNV and YYDKDF (reference sequence). The CDR3 has 14 residues. The V gene lost 3 bases and the J gene lost 4 bases, with 10 bases spanning the gap.

The chain carries TRBV11-1 and TRBJ2-7, with 8 nucleotides matching TRBD2. This CDR3 comprises 19 residues. The junction had 21 bases not matched to a gene; V was cut back by 8 bases and J by 0 bases. Germline loops: CDR1 SGHAT, CDR2 FQDESV (reference sequence). The DNA for the CDR3 is TGTGCCAGCTCCCCATGGGCTAGCGGGTTCGCACAGAGCTCCTACGAGCAGTACTTC. Amino acid sequence: CASSPWASGFAQSSYEQYF.

The chain links TRBV11-1 to TRBJ2-3, with 9 bases that match TRBD2. The CDR3 length is 18 residues. The V gene end was trimmed by 3 bases and the J gene end by 0 bases; junction bases not matched to a gene: 10. Germline CDR1 SGHAT, CDR2 FQDESV (reference sequence). CDR3 DNA sequence: TGTGCCAGCAGCTTTCAACCTGTAGCGGGGGCTAGCACAGATACGCAGTATTTT. It is translated as CASSFQPVAGASTDTQYF.

This clonotype showed up many times. CDR3 nucleotides: TGCGCCAGCAGCTTGGACAGGGCCGGCGGGGAGCTGTTTTTT. This encodes CASSLDRAGGELFF. This sequence joins TRBV5-1 and TRBJ2-2; a weak D match, TRBD1 (6 bases). Germline assignment: CDR1 SGHRS and CDR2 YFSETQ. The CDR3 is made up of 14 amino acids. V lost 0 bases to trimming and J lost 7 bases, with 10 bases between them.

The rearrangement links TRBV10-3 to TRBJ2-3; 8 positions match TRBD2. Germline V CDR1 and CDR2: ENHRY, SYGVKD. CDR3 size: 17 residues. J lost 0 bases, V lost 0 bases, and 5 bases had no gene match. DNA for the CDR3: TGTGCCATCAGTGAGTCGACGGGGACTAGGAGCACAGATACGCAGTATTTT. It translates to CAISESTGTRSTDTQYF.

This clonotype came up a few times. The V call is TRBV4-1, the J call TRBJ2-2; D remains unclear. Germline V gene lookup returns CDR1 MGHRA and CDR2 YSYEKL. This CDR3 is 10 amino acids long. V was clipped by 3 bases and J by 9 bases, with 2 bases between them. DNA for the CDR3: TGCGCCAGCAGCCAGCGGGAGCTGTTTTTT. Translated, it gives CASSQRELFF.

This clonotype was detected only a few times. This chain joins TRBV7-9 and TRBJ1-2; weak D call: TRBD1 (6 bases). V shed 5 bases and J shed 3 bases, with 19 bases lying between them. This CDR3 spans 16 amino acids. In germline, CDR1 is SEHNR, CDR2 FQNEAQ (reference sequence). The CDR3 sequence: CASSPPQGLGDYGYTF. The CDR3 region has the DNA TGTGCCAGCAGCCCGCCACAGGGTCTTGGTGACTATGGCTACACCTTC.

The gene calls are TRBV10-3 and TRBJ2-4, with D perhaps assigned TRBD1 or TRBD2 (6 bases each). The ends were cut back, 6 bases at V and 5 bases at J, with 17 bases in the middle. CDR1 ENHRY and CDR2 SYGVKD come from the germline V gene. The CDR3 has 15 residues. For the CDR3, the DNA is TGTGCCATCAGGAATGGAGGGGGGCGGGAAAACATTCAGTACTTC. It specifies CAIRNGGGRENIQYF.

This chain's CDR3 is CAWSVQENQPQHF. DNA for the CDR3: TGTGCCTGGAGTGTACAAGAGAATCAGCCCCAGCATTTT. J is TRBJ1-5 and V is TRBV30; no clear D gene. V lost 0 bases and J 4 bases, leaving 7 bases between the germline ends. CDR3 length equals 13 residues. The germline V gene has CDR1 GTSNPN and CDR2 SVGIG (reference sequence).